This is a list of T cell receptor beta chains from one sample in a study of T cells in Graves' hyperthyroidism and ophthalmopathy. In TCRdb, the multiplex PCR reads were re-called with MiXCR into one record per CDR3 protein. The sample comprises a few hundred thousand distinct CDR3 sequences, approximately 14% of which are singletons, and about 7% rests with the top ten. Sequenced: blood. The source is a woman under 40 with Graves' hyperthyroidism. Each CDR3 is given without its conserved first and last residue. A D gene is named only where the DNA matches it firmly. Expanded clones get a size class; other rows say once, few or many, or leave the size out.

>TRBV7-2|many|12|TRBD2
ASSPSGSIHEQY
>TRBV20-1|many|10|NA
SAIRGYNEQF
>TRBV2|many|11|NA
ASSEAGYYGYT
>TRBV11-2|many|12|NA
ASSLDAAYNEQF
>TRBV9|NA|15|NA
ASSGPSGQFSGNTIY
>TRBV5-1|many|12|TRBD1
ASRTGTANEKLF
>TRBV18|NA|13|NA
ASSPVEGSNEKLF
>TRBV10-3|many|11|TRBD1
AISWTGSYEQY
>TRBV11-2|many|12|NA
ASSLGGTRETQY
>TRBV4-3|NA|9|NA
ASSQGTELF
>TRBV11-2|NA|14|TRBD1
ASSPPTGTNSYEQY
>TRBV2|many|13|TRBD1
ASSLAGTVKPPLH
>TRBV19|few|12|TRBD1
ATAGTGGGTEAF
>TRBV12-3/TRBV12-4|many|14|NA
ASSSNPAIPMGGYT
>TRBV20-1|many|13|NA
SASSPRARGTEAF
>TRBV11-2|many|12|NA
ASSLGSGGDEQF
>TRBV19|NA|13|TRBD2
ASSRLAGAGNEQF
>TRBV2|many|14|NA
ASSEARGVGSYEQY
>TRBV7-9|many|13|NA
ASSRGTLVDNEQF
>TRBV11-3|many|13|NA
ASSPGGMGNQPQH
>TRBV7-9|few|15|NA
ASSLGQDSLVPYEQY
>TRBV27|NA|13|TRBD2
ASSFTGTSGYEQY
>TRBV28|NA|12|NA
ASSGWGTQNIQY
>TRBV5-5|few|13|NA
ASSVRRPPQNIQY
>TRBV28|many|14|NA
ASGPYALGAKNIQY
>TRBV11-3|NA|15|TRBD1
ASSLAVTGSYKNIQY
>TRBV20-1|many|19|TRBD1
SASGGLVWTGGLSSNQPQH
>TRBV3-1|NA|13|NA
ASSQGAAWDTEAF
>TRBV10-3|NA|12|NA
AIRPRQDSYEQY
>TRBV27|many|12|NA
ASSLGTTAYEQY
>TRBV2|many|10|NA
ASSQGGNGYT
>TRBV28|few|11|TRBD1
ASRLTGRETQY
>TRBV12-3/TRBV12-4|many|13|TRBD2
ASRRTSGRANEQF
>TRBV12-3/TRBV12-4|many|11|TRBD1
ASSRQGERELF
>TRBV9|few|16|TRBD2
ASSLYGLAGEGTGELF
>TRBV11-2|many|11|NA
ASSLFMNTEAF
>TRBV12-3/TRBV12-4|NA|15|NA
ASSSGLFRQQNQPQH
>TRBV30|many|11|NA
AWSQARTSPLH
>TRBV5-1|many|11|TRBD1
ASSLNTGGEQY
>TRBV7-3|few|13|NA
ASSLSGGLNTEAF
>TRBV15|NA|16|NA
ATSPAEVSSSVWEKLF
>TRBV7-9|few|14|NA
ASSPNSGTGGEKLF
>TRBV24-1|few|16|TRBD1
ATGDVGAVTGDTYEQY
>TRBV18|NA|13|TRBD2
ASSPSGLAAGELF
>TRBV12-3/TRBV12-4|many|11|NA
ASSWAKDTEAF
>TRBV7-9|NA|17|TRBD2
ASSLRASGRASSYNEQF
>TRBV7-7|many|13|TRBD2
ASSLEAGGYNEQF
>TRBV28|many|15|TRBD1
ASRVSGRGRGNSPLH
>TRBV7-9|few|15|TRBD2
ASSLARREGRLNEQF